This section outlines one T cell receptor beta chain sequence together with its context. The table lists this clonotype with many counts. Its antigen is currently not known. No base quality values were provided; no much bigger clone lies one nucleotide off. The data belong to a study of T cells in Graves' hyperthyroidism and ophthalmopathy (dated by TCRdb to between 2019 and 2020). The study in broad terms: Peripheral blood was sampled at the time of initial diagnosis, prior to any treatment. To identify TCR V-J signatures that set the groups apart, the researchers used a discovery cohort of about a hundred patients, made up of 40 to 45 with Graves' ophthalmopathy and some 60 with stable Graves' hyperthyroidism. Prospective prediction of ophthalmopathy was tested in an independent validation cohort of fewer than 20 hyperthyroidism patients and some 17 patients who later progressed to ophthalmopathy. The roughly 90 discovery patients were divided at random into training and test sets in a 7:3 ratio. In about 6 Graves' hyperthyroidism patients, the study also compared T-cell repertoires from thyroid tissue with T-cell repertoires from blood. Once sampling was done, hyperthyroidism patients were given methimazole at a starting dose of 30 mg daily, whereas ophthalmopathy patients were given high-dose intravenous methylprednisolone. TCR Vbeta CDR3 sequencing of 120 to 150 peripheral blood samples (roughly 43 ophthalmopathy, over 70 hyperthyroidism and approximately 17 progressor patients) is reported in the paper. What the study reported, not specific to this receptor: Most expanded thyroid clonotypes (frequency above 0.001) were also detected in blood, a finding suggesting that blood repertoires may reflect thyroid immune responses. No statistical method was used to set the sample size in advance, and investigators knew the group allocation. In validation, the model predicted progression to ophthalmopathy a median of around six months before onset, with approximately 68% sensitivity and more than 72% specificity. A model built on a 13 V-J signature distinguished ophthalmopathy from stable hyperthyroidism, reaching about 88% sensitivity and around 82% specificity in cross-validation and 80%/75% in testing.

A patient counted as having stable Graves' hyperthyroidism if no progression to ophthalmopathy occurred over 18 months of follow-up. Hyperthyroidism patients were aged 18 to 65 years and newly diagnosed, with disease duration of less than 2 months. The study excluded patients with uncontrolled infections, other autoimmune diseases, pregnancy or lactation. Diagnoses were based on clinical symptoms, serum thyroxine and TRAb, thyroid ultrasound and orbital computed tomography. PBMCs were isolated from 7.5 to 10 ml of fresh peripheral blood by Ficoll-Paque density gradient centrifugation. Total RNA was extracted with Trizol reagent, and quality was checked on an Agilent 2100 Bioanalyzer. The TCR beta CDR3 regions were amplified from RNA transcripts. For the first round of RT-PCR on the TCR CDR3, the HTBI primer set was used together with the Qiagen OneStep RT-PCR kit. The libraries were constructed in a second round of multiplex PCR and then size-selected and purified. Sequencing of the libraries was done on an Illumina HiSeq2000 using paired-end 100 bp reads. As for how the authors treated the data: SOAPnuke was used to process the raw data, with reads discarded if the reads contained adapters or uncalled bases, had a mean Phred below 15, or lacked an exact constant-primer or identifier match. COPE v1.2.5 was used to merge high-quality paired reads, and clonotypes were defined as unique nucleotide sequences. MiTCR v1.1 was used to align the clonotypes against IMGT TRBV, TRBD and TRBJ reference segments. Only V-J combinations with frequency above 0.0001, covering about 99% of repertoires, were analysed. A TCS score was defined as the ratio of F50 (clonal expansion) to E x V (chaos), with BLOSUM62-based TCRdist applied between CDR3 peptides within each V-J. Welch's t-statistics and random forest reduced around 520 V-J features to fewer than 15, which were used in a naive Bayes classifier (R e1071). Starting from the raw public reads, TCRdb applied fastp trimming at Q25, assembled clones with MiXCR and retained in-frame beta chains. Rows merge per CDR3 protein into single entries with the most common DNA and genes. What appears here as the V and J calls and clone size reflects TCRdb's work, not the paper's. This sample holds fewer than 600,000 distinct CDR3 sequences; over 13% were observed only once. The ten largest clones take up about a sixth of the sample.

The receptor's source is a woman between 18 and 29 years old with Graves' hyperthyroidism. The source material was blood.

The DNA sequence is given as TGTGCCAGCAGCCCCGTCACCACCCAAGAGACCCAGTACTTC. It codes for CASSPVTTQETQYF. In this chain, TRBV3-1 is recombined with TRBJ2-5, with the D gene not confidently named. The CDR3 measures 14 amino acids from cysteine to phenylalanine. Just CDR3 DNA is preserved here, 42 bases in frame from base 1. The germline V gene (reference sequence) sets CDR1 to LGHDT and CDR2 to YNNKEL. V loses 4 bases of germline sequence and J loses 1 base, and the interval between the two ends is 10 bases.